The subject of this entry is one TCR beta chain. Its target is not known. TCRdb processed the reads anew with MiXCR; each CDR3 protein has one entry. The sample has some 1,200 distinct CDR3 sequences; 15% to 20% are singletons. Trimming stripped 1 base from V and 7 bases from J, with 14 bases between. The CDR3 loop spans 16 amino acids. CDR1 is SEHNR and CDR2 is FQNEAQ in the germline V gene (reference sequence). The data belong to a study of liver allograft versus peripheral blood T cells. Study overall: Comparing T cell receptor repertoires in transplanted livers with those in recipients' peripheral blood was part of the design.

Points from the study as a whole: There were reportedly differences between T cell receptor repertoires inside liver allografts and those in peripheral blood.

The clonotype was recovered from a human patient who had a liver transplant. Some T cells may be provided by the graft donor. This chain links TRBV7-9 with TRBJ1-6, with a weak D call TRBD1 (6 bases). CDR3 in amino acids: CASSLVGGGRNSPLHF. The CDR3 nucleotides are TGTGCCAGCAGCTTAGTGGGGGGGGGCCGCAATTCACCCCTCCACTTT. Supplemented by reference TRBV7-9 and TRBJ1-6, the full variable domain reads DTGVSQNPRHKITKRGQNVTFRCDPISEHNRLYWYRQTLGQGPEFLTYFQNEAQLEKSRLLSDRFSAERPKGSFSTLEIQRTEQGDSAMYLCASSLVGGGRNSPLHFGNGTRLTVT.